This paragraph covers one TCR beta chain sequence. This sample stems from a study of blood T cell repertoires in COVID-19. At the level of the study: Researchers got acute and convalescent COVID-19 samples from the United States, Italy and Spain. Sources were T cells, B-cell-depleted T cells, or PBMCs; the material itself was cDNA or gDNA.

The CDR3 contains 18 residues. Under the authors' procedure: Amplification from reference gene primers served as the basis for estimated nucleated cell counts. TCRdb keeps only in-frame clones here, not all; method: immunoSEQ multiplex PCR. V, J and clone size were drawn from that table, and D and trimming were deduced from the DNA. This table has roughly 100,000 clones, around 76% appearing once. Material for sequencing was peripheral blood. The sequence was obtained from a woman aged 70 to 79 with acute or convalescent COVID-19. This chain links TRBV21-1 with TRBJ1-2; the table's D call TRBD1 went unverified against the DNA. TRBV21-1 is annotated as a pseudogene. CDR3 DNA sequence: TGTGCCAGCAGCAAAGTTGGGACAGGGGGCGGGGAGATCTATGGCTACACCTTC. Its protein product is CASSKVGTGGGEIYGYTF.